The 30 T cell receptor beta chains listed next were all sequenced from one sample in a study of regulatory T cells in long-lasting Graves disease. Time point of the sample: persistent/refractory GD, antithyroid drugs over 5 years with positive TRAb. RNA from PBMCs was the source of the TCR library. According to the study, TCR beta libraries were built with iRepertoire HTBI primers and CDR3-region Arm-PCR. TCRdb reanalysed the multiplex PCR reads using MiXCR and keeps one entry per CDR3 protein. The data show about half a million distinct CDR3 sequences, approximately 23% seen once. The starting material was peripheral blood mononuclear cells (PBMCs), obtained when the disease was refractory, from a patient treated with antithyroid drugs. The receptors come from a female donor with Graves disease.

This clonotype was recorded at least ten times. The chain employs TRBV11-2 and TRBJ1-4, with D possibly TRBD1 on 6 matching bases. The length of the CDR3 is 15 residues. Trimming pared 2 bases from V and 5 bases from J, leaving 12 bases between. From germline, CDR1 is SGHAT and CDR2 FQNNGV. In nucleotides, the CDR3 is TGTGCCAGCAGCTTAAACGGGACACCAAATGAAAAACTGTTTTTT. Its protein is CASSLNGTPNEKLFF.

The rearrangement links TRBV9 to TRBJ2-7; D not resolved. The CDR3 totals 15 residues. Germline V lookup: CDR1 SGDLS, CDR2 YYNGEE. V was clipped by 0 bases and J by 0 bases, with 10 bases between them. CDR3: CASSVDTDISYEQYF. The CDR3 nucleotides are TGTGCCAGCAGCGTAGACACAGATATCTCCTACGAGCAGTACTTC.

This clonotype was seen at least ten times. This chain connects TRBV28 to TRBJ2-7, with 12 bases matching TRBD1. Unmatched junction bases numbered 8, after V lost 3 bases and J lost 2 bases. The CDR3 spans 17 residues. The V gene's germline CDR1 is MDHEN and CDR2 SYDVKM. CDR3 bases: TGTGCCAGCAGTTTGGGGACAGGGGGCTTCAAGGCCTACGAGCAGTACTTC. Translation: CASSLGTGGFKAYEQYF.

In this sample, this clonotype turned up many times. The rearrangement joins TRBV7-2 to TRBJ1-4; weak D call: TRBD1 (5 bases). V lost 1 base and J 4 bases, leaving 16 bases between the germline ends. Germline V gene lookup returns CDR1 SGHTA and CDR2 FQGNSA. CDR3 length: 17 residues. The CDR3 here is CASSLVFSGRVNEKLFF. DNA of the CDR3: TGTGCCAGCAGCTTAGTGTTTTCGGGGCGGGTTAATGAAAAACTGTTTTTT. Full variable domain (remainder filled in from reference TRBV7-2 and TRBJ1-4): GAGVSQSPSNKVTEKGKDVELRCDPISGHTALYWYRQSLGQGLEFLIYFQGNSAPDKSGLPSDRFSAERTGGSVSTLTIQRTQQEDSAVYLCASSLVFSGRVNEKLFFGSGTQLSVL.

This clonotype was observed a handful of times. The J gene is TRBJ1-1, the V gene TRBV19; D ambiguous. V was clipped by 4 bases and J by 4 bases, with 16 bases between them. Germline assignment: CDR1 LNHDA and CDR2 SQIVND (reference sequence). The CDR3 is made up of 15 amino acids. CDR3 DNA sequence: TGTGCCAGTAGTACGACGGGATCGGGGTTCACTGAAGCTTTCTTT. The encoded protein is CASSTTGSGFTEAFF.

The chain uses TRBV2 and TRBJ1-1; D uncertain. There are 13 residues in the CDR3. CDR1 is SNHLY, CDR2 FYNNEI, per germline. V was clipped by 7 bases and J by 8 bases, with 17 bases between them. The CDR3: CASTPNEGSEAFF. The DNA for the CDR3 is TGTGCCAGCACCCCAAACGAGGGATCAGAAGCTTTCTTT.

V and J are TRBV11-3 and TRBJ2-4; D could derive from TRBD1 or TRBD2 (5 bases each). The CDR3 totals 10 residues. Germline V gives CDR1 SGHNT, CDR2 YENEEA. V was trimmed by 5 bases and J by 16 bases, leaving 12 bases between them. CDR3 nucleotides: TGTGCCAGCAGCGACCAGGGAGCCTACTTC. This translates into CASSDQGAYF.

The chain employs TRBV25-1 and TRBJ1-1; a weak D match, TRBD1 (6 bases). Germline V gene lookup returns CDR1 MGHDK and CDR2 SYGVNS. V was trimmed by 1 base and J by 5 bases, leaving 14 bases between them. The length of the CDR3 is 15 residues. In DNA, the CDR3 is TGTGCCAGCAGTGAATTAAAACAGGGTAGGACTGAAGCTTTCTTT. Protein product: CASSELKQGRTEAFF.

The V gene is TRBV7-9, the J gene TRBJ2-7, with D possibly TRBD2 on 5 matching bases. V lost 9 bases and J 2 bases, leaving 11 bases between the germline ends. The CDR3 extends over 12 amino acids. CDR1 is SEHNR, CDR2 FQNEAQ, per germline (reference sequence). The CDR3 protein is CARTDGTYEQYF. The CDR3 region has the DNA TGTGCCAGGACGGACGGGACCTACGAGCAGTACTTC.

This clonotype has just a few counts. The CDR3 nucleotides read TGTGCCAGCAGCCCGCCCGAGTCGGTGGATGGCGGGGAGCTGTTTTTT. Protein product: CASSPPESVDGGELFF. The V gene is TRBV3-1, the J gene TRBJ2-2; D is unclear. The CDR3 totals 16 residues. V was trimmed by 4 bases and J by 7 bases, leaving 19 bases between them. The germline V gene encodes CDR1 LGHDT and CDR2 YNNKEL (reference sequence).

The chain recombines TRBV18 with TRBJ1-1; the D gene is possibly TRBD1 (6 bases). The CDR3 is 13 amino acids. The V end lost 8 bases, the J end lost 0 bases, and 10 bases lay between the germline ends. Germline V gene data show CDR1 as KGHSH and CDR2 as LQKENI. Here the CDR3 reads CASVGQMNTEAFF. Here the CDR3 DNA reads TGTGCCAGCGTAGGACAGATGAACACTGAAGCTTTCTTT. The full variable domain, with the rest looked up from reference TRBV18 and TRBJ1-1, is NAGVMQNPRHLVRRRGQEARLRCSPMKGHSHVYWYRQLPEEGLKFMVYLQKENIIDESGMPKERFSAEFPKEGPSILRIQQVVRGDSAAYFCASVGQMNTEAFFGQGTRLTVV.

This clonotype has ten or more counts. The CDR3 DNA reads as TGTGCCAGCTCACCTATCACTAGCGCCCAAGAGACCCAGTACTTC. Its translation: CASSPITSAQETQYF. This chain links TRBV18 with TRBJ2-5; 7 bases map to TRBD2. There are 15 residues in the CDR3. Germline CDR1 reads KGHSH; CDR2 reads LQKENI. Trimming cost V 3 bases and J 1 base; bases outside gene matches: 5.

CDR3 loop: CASSQDLLGRNYGYTF. Here the CDR3 DNA reads TGCGCCAGCAGCCAAGATCTCTTAGGACGGAACTATGGCTACACCTTC. The chain has TRBV4-3 and TRBJ1-2; D gene unclear. CDR1 LGHNA and CDR2 YSLEER come from the germline V gene. V lost 0 bases, J lost 2 bases, and 13 bases lay in between. CDR3 length: 16 amino acids.

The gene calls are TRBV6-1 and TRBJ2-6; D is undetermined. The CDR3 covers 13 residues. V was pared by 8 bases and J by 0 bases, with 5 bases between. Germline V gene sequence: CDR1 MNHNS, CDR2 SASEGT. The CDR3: CASGASGANVLTF. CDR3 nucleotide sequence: TGTGCCAGCGGAGCCTCTGGGGCCAACGTCCTGACTTTC.

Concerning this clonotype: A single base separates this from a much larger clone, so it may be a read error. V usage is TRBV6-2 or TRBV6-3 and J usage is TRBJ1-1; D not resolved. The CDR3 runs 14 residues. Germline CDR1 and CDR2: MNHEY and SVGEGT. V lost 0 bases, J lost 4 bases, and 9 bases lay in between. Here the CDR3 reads CASSYSSRGTEAFF. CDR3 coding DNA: TGTGCCAGCAGTTACTCCAGTCGGGGCACTGAAGCTTTCTTT.

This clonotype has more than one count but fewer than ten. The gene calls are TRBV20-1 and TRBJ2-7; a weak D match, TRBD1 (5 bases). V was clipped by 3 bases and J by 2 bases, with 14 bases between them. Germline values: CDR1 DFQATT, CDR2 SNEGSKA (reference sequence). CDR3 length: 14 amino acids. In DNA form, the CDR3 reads TGCAGTGCTAGGGGCGTAAGGGGAACCTACGAGCAGTACTTC. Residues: CSARGVRGTYEQYF.

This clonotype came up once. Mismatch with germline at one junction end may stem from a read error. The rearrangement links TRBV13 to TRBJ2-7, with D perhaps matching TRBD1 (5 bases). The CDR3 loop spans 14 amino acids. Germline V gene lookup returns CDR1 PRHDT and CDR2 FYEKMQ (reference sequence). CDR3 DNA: TGTGCCAGCAGCGTAGGGGTCAGCTCCTACGAGCAGCACTTC. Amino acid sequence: CASSVGVSSYEQHF.

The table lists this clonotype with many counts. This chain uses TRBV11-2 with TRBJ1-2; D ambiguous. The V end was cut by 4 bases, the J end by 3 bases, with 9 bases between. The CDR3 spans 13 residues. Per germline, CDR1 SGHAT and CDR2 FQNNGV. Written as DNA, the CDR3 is TGTGCCAGCAGCTCTCTGGAGGACTATGGCTACACCTTC. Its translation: CASSSLEDYGYTF.

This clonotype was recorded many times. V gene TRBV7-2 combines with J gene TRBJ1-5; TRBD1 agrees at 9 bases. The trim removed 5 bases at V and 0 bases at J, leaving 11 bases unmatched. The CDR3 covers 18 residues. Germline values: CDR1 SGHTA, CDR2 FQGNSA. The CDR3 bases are TGTGCCAGCAGCCGTTCCGGGACAGGGTCCTATAGCAATCAGCCCCAGCATTTT. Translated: CASSRSGTGSYSNQPQHF.

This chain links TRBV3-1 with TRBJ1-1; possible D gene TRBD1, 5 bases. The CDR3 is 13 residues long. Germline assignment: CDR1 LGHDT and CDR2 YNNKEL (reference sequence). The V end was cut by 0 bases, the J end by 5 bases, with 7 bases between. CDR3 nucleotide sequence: TGTGCCAGCAGCCAAGAGGGGGAAACTGAAGCTTTCTTT. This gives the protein CASSQEGETEAFF.

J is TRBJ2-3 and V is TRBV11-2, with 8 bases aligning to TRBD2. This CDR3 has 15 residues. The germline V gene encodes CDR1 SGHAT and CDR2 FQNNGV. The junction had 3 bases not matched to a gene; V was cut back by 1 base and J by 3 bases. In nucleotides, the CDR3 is TGTGCCAGCAGCTTAGCCAGCGGGAGTACAGATACGCAGTATTTT. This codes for CASSLASGSTDTQYF.

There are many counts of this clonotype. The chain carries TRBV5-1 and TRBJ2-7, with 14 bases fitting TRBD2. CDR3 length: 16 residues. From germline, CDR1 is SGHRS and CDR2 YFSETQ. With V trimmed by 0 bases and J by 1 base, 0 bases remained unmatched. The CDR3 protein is CASSLGLAGGSYEQYF. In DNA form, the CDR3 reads TGCGCCAGCAGCTTGGGACTAGCGGGAGGGTCCTACGAGCAGTACTTC.

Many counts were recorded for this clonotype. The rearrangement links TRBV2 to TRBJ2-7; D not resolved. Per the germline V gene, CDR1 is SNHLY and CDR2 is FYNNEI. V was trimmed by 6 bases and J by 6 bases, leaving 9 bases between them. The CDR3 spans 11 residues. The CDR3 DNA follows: TGTGCCAGCAGGGTAAATTCCGAGCAGTACTTC. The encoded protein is CASRVNSEQYF. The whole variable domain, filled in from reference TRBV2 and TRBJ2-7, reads EPEVTQTPSHQVTQMGQEVILRCVPISNHLYFYWYRQILGQKVEFLVSFYNNEISEKSEIFDDQFSVERPDGSNFTLKIRSTKLEDSAMYFCASRVNSEQYFGPGTRLTVT.

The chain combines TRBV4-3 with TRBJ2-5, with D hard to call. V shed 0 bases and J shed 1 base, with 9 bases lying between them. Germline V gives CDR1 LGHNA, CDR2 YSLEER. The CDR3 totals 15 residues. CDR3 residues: CASSQDPGFQETQYF. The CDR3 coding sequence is TGCGCCAGCAGCCAAGATCCTGGGTTCCAAGAGACCCAGTACTTC.

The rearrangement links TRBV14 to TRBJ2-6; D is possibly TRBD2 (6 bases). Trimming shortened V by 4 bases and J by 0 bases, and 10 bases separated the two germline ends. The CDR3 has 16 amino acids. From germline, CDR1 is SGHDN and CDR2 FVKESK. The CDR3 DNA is TGTGCCAGCAGCCTATGGGGAGGCTCTGGGGCCAACGTCCTGACTTTC. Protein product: CASSLWGGSGANVLTF.

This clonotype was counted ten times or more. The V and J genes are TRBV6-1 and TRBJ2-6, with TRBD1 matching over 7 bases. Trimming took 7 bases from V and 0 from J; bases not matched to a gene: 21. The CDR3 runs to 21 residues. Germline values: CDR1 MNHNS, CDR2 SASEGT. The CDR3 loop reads CASTVRTGQKLVSSGANVLTF. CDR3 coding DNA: TGTGCCAGCACCGTCCGGACAGGCCAAAAATTGGTTAGCTCTGGGGCCAACGTCCTGACTTTC.

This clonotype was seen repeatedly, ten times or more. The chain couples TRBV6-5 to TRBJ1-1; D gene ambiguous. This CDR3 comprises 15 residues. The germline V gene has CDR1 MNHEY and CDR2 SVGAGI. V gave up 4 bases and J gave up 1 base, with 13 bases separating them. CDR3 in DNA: TGTGCCAGCAGTTCCTTTCTTGACACGAACACTGAAGCTTTCTTT. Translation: CASSSFLDTNTEAFF.

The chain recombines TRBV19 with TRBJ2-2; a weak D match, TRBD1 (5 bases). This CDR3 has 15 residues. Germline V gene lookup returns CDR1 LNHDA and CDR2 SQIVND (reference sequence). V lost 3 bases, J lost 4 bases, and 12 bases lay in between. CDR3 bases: TGTGCCAGTAGTATTCCTGGGGCGGTCACCGGGGAGCTGTTTTTT. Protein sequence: CASSIPGAVTGELFF. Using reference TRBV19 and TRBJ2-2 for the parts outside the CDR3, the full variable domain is DGGITQSPKYLFRKEGQNVTLSCEQNLNHDAMYWYRQDPGQGLRLIYYSQIVNDFQKGDIAEGYSVSREKKESFPLTVTSAQKNPTAFYLCASSIPGAVTGELFFGEGSRLTVL.

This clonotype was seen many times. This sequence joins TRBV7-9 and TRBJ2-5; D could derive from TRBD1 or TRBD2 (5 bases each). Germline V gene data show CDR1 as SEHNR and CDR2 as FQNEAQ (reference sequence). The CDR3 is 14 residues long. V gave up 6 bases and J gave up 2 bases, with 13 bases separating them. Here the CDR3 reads CASRSRGGQETQYF. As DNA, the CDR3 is TGTGCCAGCAGGTCACGGGGCGGACAAGAGACCCAGTACTTC.

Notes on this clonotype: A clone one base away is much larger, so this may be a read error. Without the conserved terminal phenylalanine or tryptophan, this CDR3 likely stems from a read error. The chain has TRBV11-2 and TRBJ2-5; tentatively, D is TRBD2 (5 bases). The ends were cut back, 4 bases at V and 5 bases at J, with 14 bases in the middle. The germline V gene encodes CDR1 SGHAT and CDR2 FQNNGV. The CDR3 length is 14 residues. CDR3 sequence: CASSSSPLGETQYS. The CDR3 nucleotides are TGTGCCAGCAGCTCTAGCCCCCTAGGGGAGACCCAGTACTCC.